This TCR beta chain stems from a study of beta chain features in type 1 diabetes. General observations from the study: Researchers reported that naive, central memory and Treg TCRB repertoires appeared more similar in patients than in healthy donors. Moderately but significantly shorter TCRB CDR3s were found in Type 1 diabetes patients in all four CD4+ subsets. An over-representation of cells with high TCR expression could result from cDNA sequencing.

As for this clone: Its antigen is currently unknown.

Since all of the isolated RNA was reverse transcribed, expressed TCRB transcripts were what got sequenced. Measured with immunoSEQ multiplex PCR; TCRdb has only the in-frame clones, and not every one. The table lists 150,000 to 200,000 clones, almost 65% of them singletons. Heparinised blood was drawn once per donor, averaging roughly 0.11 L. By way of CD45RO/CCR7/CD25/CD127/CD95/CD27, the CD4+ regulatory, stem cell-like memory, central memory and naive cells were sorted. This CDR3 is 14 amino acids long. Trimming shortened V by 3 bases and J by 2 bases, and 9 bases separated the two germline ends. Germline V lookup: CDR1 ENHRY, CDR2 SYGVKD.

The chain recombines TRBV10-3 with TRBJ2-3, with D possibly matching TRBD2 (5 bases). Material: naive CD4+ T cells from blood. The TCR originated in a young man with type 1 diabetes. CDR3 in DNA: TGTGCCATCAGTGAAGGAGGCCACACAGATACGCAGTATTTT. Its translation is CAISEGGHTDTQYF.